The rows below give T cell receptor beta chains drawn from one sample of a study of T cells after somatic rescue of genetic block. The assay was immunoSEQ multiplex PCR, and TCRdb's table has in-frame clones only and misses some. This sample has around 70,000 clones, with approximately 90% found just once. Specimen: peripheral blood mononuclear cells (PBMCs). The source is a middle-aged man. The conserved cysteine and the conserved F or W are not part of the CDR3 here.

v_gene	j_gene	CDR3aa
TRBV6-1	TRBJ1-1	ASLTQGGTSQAF
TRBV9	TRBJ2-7	ASSARHDAYEQY
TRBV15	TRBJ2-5	ATSRDRGTGGTQY
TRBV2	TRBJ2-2	ASRQGWSGELF
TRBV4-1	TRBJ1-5	ASSQDGHFNQPQH
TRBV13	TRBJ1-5	ASSAGLNQPQH
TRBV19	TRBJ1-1	ALRGRNTEAF
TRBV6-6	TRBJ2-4	ASSVGSPPNIQY
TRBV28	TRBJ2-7	ASSLRSTGRPYEQY
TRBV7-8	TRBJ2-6	ASSLVGQGAAGANVLT
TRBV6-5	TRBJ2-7	ASRKGQGVYEQY
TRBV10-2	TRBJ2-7	ASSESTRVHEQY
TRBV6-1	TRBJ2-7	ASSQRTGTYEQY
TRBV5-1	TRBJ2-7	ASSNDHKFYEQY
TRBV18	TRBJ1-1	ASSPQVLGGGTEAF
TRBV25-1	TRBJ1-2	ASSERHSNYGYT
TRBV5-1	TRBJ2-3	ASSPAVLTDTQY
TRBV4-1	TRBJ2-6	ASSPTAALSSGANVLT
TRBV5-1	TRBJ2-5	ASRETGGGETQY
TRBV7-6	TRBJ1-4	ASSLRYGGTGEKLF
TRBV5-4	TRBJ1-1	ASSIDMNTEAF
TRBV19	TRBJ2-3	ASSIFGTAATDTQY
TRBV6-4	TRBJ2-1	ASRTKRMGTGGSCEQF
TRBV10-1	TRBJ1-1	ASSSGTANTEAF
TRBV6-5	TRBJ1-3	ASSRTGAGNTIY
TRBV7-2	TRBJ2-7	ASSQQGRYYEQY
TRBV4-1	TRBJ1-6	ASSHVGAGARSPLH
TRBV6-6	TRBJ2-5	ASSPGEETQY
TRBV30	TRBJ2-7	AWMVGSYEQY
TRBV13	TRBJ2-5	ASSLYKYQETQY
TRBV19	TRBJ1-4	ASSEQGTNEKLF
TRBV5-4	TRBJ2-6	ASKGGANVLT
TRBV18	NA	ASSRQDTYEQY
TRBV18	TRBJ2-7	ASSPGRNEQY
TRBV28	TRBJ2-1	ASSWGGGRYNEQF
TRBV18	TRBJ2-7	ASSPVLAEIYEQY
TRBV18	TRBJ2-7	ASSPGLAGIYEQY
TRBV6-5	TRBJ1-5	ASSYLENQPQH
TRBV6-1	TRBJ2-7	ASDSTYEQY
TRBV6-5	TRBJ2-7	ASRRGRESEQY
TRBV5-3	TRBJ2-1	AAGGGNEQF
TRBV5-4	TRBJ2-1	ASSLGPPGQGVDEQF
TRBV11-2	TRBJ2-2	ASSSSVPTNTGELF
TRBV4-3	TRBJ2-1	ASSPTSANNEQF
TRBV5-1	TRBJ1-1	ASSWGPPVPNTEAF
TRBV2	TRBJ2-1	ASSVLPGSYNEQF
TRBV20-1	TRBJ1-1	SAPVDRKAF
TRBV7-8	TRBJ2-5	ASSFRLETQY
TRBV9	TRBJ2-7	ASSTQGLNEQY
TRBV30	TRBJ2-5	AWSYSRETQY
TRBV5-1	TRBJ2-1	ASSLGPANEQF
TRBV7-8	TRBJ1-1	ASSSTLINTEAF
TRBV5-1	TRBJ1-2	ASSPQISLGAAGSYGYT
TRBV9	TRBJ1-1	ASSVDVSTEAF
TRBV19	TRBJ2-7	ASSRGLGNEQY
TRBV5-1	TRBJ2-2	ASSLGQGGTGELF
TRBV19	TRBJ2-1	ASSILRAGGLGYNEQF
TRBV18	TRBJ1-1	ASSPEVGAAF
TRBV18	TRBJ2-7	ASSGQGASRDSYEQY